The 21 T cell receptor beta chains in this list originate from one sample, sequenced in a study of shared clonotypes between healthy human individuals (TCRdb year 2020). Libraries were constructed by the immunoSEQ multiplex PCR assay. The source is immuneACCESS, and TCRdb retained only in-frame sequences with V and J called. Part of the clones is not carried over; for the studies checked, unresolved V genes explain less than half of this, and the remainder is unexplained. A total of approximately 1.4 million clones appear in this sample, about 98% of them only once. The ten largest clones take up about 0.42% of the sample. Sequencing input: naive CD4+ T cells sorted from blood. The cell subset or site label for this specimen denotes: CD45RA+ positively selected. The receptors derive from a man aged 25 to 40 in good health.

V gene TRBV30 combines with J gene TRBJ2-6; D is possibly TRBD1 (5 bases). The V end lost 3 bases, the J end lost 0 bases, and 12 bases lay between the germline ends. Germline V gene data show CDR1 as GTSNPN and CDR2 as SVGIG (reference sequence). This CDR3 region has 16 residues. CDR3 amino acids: CAWRDRQSSGANVLTF. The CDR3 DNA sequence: TGTGCCTGGAGGGATAGACAGAGCTCTGGGGCCAACGTCCTGACTTTC.

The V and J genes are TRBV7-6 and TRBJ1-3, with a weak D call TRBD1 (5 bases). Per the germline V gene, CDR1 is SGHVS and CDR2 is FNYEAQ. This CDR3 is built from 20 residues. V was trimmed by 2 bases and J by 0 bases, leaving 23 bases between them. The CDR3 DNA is TGTGCCAGCAGCTTAAATCCAGGACACCCTTTCATCAGCTCTGGAAACACCATATATTTT. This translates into CASSLNPGHPFISSGNTIYF.

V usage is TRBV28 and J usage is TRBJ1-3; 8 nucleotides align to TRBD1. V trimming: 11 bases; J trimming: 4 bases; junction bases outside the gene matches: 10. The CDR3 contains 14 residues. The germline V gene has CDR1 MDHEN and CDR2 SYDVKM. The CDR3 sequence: CASNQGASGNTIYF. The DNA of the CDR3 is TGTGCCTCAAATCAGGGGGCTTCAGGAAACACCATATATTTT. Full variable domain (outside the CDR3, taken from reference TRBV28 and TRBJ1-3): DVKVTQSSRYLVKRTGEKVFLECVQDMDHENMFWYRQDPGLGLRLIYFSYDVKMKEKGDIPEGYSVSREKKERFSLILESASTNQTSMYLCASNQGASGNTIYFGEGSWLTVV.

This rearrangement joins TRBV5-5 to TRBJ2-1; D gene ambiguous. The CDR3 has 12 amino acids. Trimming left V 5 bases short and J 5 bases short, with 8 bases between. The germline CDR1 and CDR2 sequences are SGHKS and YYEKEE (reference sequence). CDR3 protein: CASSFPHNEQFF. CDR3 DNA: TGTGCCAGCAGTTTCCCCCACAATGAGCAGTTCTTC.

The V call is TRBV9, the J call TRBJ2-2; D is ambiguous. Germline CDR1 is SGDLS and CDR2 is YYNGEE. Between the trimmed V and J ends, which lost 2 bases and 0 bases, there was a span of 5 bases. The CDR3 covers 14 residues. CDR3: CASSVLTNTGELFF. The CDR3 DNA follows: TGTGCCAGCAGCGTCCTTACGAACACCGGGGAGCTGTTTTTT.

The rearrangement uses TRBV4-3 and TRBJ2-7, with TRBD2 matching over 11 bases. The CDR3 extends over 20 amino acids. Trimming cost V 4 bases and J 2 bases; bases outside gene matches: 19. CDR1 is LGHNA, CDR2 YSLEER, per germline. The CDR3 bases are TGCGCCAGCAGCCTCCATACACCCACTACAGGGACTAGCGGTCCCTACGAGCAGTACTTC. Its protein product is CASSLHTPTTGTSGPYEQYF.

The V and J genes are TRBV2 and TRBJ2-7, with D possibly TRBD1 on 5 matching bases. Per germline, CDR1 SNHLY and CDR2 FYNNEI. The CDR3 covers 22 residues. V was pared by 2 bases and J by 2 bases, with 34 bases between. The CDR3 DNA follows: TGTGCCAGCAGTGAATCGACCGATTCGATGTTCCAGGGCCTCGGGTCCACCTACGAGCAGTACTTC. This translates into CASSESTDSMFQGLGSTYEQYF. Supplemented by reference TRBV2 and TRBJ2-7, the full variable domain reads EPEVTQTPSHQVTQMGQEVILRCVPISNHLYFYWYRQILGQKVEFLVSFYNNEISEKSEIFDDQFSVERPDGSNFTLKIRSTKLEDSAMYFCASSESTDSMFQGLGSTYEQYFGPGTRLTVT.

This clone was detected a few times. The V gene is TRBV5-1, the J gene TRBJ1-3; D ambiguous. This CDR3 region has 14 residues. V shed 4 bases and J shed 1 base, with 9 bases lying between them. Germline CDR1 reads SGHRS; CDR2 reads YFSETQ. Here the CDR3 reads CASSNGDSGNTIYF. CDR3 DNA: TGCGCCAGCAGCAACGGGGATTCTGGAAACACCATATATTTT.

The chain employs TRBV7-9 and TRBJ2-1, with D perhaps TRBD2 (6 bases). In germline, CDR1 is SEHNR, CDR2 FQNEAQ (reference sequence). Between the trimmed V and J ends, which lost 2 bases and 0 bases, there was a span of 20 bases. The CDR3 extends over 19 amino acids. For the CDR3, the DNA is TGTGCCAGCAGCTTAAAAATCCGGGACTTCGTGAGCTCCTACAATGAGCAGTTCTTC. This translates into CASSLKIRDFVSSYNEQFF.

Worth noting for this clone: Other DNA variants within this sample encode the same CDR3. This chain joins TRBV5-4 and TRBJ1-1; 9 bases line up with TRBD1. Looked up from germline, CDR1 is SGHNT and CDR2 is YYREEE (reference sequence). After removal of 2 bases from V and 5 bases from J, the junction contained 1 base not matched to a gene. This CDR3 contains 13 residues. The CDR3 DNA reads TGTGCCAGCAGCTTTGGACAGGGGACTGAAGCTTTCTTT. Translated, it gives CASSFGQGTEAFF.

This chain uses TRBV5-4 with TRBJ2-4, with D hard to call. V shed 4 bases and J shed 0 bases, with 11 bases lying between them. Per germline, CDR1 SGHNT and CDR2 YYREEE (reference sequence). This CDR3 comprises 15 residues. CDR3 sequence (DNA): TGTGCCAGCAGCATCCTCGGTCGAGCCAAAAACATTCAGTACTTC. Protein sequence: CASSILGRAKNIQYF.

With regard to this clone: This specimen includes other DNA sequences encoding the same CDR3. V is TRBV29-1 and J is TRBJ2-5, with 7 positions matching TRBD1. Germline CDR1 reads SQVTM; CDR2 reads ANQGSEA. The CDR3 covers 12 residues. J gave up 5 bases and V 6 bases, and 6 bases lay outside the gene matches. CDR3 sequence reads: CSVTTGVETQYF. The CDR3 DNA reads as TGCAGCGTCACCACAGGGGTGGAGACCCAGTACTTC.

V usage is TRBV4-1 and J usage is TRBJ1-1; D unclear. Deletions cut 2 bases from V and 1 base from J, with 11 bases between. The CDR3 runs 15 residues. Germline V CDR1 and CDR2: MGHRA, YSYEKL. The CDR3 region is CASSQHGTQNTEAFF. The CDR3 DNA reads TGCGCCAGCAGCCAACACGGAACCCAGAACACTGAAGCTTTCTTT.

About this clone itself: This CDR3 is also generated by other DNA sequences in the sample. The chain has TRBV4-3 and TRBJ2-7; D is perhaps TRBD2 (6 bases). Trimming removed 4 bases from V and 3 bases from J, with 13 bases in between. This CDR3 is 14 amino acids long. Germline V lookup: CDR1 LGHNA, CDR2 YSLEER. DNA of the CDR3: TGCGCCAGCAGCCGTGGGCGGGGATTCTACGAGCAGTACTTC. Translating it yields CASSRGRGFYEQYF.

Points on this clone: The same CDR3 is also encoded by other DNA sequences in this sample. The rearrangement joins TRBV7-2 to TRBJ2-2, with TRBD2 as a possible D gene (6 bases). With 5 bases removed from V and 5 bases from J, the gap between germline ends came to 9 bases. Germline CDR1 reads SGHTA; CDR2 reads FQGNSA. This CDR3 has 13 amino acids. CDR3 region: CASSPRGTGELFF. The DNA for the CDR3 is TGTGCCAGCAGCCCTCGGGGGACCGGGGAGCTGTTTTTT. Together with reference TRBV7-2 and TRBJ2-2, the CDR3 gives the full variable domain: GAGVSQSPSNKVTEKGKDVELRCDPISGHTALYWYRQSLGQGLEFLIYFQGNSAPDKSGLPSDRFSAERTGGSVSTLTIQRTQQEDSAVYLCASSPRGTGELFFGEGSRLTVL.

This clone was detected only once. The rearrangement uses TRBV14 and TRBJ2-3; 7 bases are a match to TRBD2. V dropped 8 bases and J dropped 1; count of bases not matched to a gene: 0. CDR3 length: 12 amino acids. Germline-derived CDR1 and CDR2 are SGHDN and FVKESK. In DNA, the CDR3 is TGTGCCAGCGGGAGGGGCACAGATACGCAGTATTTT. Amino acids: CASGRGTDTQYF.

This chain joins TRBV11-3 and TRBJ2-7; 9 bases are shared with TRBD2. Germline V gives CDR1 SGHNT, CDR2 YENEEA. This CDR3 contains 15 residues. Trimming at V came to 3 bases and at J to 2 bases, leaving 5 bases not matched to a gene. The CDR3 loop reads CASSFGLAGTYEQYF. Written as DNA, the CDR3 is TGTGCCAGCAGCTTCGGGCTAGCGGGGACCTACGAGCAGTACTTC.

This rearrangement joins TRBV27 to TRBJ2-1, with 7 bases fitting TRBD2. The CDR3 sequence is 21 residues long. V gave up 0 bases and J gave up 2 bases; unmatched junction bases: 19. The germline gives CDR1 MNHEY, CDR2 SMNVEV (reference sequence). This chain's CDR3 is CASSLSMLGRAARSAYNEQFF. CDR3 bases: TGTGCCAGCAGTTTATCGATGCTGGGGAGGGCGGCGCGGAGTGCCTACAATGAGCAGTTCTTC.

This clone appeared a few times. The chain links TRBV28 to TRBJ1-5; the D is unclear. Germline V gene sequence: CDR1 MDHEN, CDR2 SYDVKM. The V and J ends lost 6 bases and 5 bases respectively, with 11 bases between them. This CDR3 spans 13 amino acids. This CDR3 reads CASRPFGHQPQHF. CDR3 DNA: TGTGCCAGCAGGCCCTTCGGGCATCAGCCCCAGCATTTT.

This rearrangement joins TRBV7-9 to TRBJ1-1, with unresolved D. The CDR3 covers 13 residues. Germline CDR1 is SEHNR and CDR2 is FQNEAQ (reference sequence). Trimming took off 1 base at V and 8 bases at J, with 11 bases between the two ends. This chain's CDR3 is CASSLDPSQEAFF. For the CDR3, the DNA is TGTGCCAGCAGCTTAGATCCCAGCCAGGAAGCTTTCTTT.

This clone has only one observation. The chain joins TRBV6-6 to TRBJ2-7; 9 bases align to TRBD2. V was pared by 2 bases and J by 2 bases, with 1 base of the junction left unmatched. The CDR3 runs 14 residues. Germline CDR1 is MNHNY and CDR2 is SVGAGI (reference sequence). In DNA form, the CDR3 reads TGTGCCAGCAGTTACCAGCGGGAGGCCTACGAGCAGTACTTC. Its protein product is CASSYQREAYEQYF.